This T cell receptor beta chain originates from a study of immune evolution from preneoplasia to lung adenocarcinoma. Assay used: immunoSEQ multiplex PCR; TCRdb lists only in-frame clones, some missing. The data hold about 6,100 clones, with about 80% observed a single time. CDR3 size: 16 residues. Germline V gene data show CDR1 as SGHVS and CDR2 as FNYEAQ. Trimming shortened V by 1 base and J by 0 bases, and 9 bases separated the two germline ends. V and J are TRBV7-6 and TRBJ2-2, with D possibly matching TRBD2 (6 bases). The receptor was derived from a person aged 50 or older with lung adenocarcinoma. Source material: FFPE minimally invasive lung adenocarcinoma tissue. CDR3 DNA sequence: TGTGCCAGCAGCTTAGGGCCGGGGGCGAACACCGGGGAGCTGTTTTTT. This translates into CASSLGPGANTGELFF.